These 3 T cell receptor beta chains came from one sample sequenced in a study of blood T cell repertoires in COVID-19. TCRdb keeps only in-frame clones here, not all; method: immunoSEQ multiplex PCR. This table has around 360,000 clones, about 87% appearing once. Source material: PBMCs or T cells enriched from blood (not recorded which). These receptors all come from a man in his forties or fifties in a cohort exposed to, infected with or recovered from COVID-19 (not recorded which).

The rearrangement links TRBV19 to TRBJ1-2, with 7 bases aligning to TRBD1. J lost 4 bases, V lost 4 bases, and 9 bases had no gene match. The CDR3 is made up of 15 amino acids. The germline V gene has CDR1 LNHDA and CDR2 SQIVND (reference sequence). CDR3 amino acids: CASSTTGTASYGYTF. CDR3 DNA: TGTGCCAGTAGTACCACCGGGACAGCTTCCTATGGCTACACCTTC.

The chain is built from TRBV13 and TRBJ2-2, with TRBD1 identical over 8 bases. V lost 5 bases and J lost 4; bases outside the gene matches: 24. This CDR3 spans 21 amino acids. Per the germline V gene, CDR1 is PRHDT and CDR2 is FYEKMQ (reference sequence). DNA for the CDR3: TGTGCCAGCAGCCGCTCGACGCAAACCGGACAGGGCCGTAGGAGCACCGGGGAGCTGTTTTTT. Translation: CASSRSTQTGQGRRSTGELFF.

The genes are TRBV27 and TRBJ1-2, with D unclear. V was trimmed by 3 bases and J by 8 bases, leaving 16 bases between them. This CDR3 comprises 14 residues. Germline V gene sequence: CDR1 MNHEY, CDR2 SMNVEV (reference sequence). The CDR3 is CASSLGGSANGYTF. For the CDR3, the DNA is TGTGCCAGCAGTTTGGGCGGGTCCGCAAACGGCTACACCTTC.